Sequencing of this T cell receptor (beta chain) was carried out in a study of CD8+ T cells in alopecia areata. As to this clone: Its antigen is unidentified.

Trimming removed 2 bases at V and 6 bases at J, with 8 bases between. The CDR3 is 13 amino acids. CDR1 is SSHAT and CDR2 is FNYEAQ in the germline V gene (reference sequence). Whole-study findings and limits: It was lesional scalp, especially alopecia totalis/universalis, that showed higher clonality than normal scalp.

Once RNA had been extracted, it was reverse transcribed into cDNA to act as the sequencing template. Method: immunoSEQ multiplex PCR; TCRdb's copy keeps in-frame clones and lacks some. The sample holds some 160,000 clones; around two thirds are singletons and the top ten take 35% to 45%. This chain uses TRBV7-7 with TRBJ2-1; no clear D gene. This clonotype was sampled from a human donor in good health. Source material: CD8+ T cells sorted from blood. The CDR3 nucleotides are TGTGCCAGCAGCTTAAAAGTTTCCAATGAGCAGTTCTTC. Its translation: CASSLKVSNEQFF.